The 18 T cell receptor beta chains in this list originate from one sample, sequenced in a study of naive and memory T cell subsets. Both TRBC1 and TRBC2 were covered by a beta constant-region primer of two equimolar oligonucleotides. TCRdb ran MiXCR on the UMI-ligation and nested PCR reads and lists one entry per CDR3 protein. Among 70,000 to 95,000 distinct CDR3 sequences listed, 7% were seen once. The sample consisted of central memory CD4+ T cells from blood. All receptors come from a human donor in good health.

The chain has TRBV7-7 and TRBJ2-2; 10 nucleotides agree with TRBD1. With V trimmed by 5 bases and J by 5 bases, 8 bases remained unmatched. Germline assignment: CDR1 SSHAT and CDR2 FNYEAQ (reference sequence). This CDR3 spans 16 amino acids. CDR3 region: CASSPAGTGVTGELFF. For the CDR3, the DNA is TGTGCCAGCAGCCCCGCCGGGACAGGGGTTACCGGGGAGCTGTTTTTT.

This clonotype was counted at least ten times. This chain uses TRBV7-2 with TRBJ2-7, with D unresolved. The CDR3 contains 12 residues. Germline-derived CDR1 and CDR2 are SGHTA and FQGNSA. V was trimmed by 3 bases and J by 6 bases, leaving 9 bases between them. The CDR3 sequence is CASSFRPAEQYF. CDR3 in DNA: TGTGCCAGCAGCTTCCGGCCCGCCGAGCAGTACTTC.

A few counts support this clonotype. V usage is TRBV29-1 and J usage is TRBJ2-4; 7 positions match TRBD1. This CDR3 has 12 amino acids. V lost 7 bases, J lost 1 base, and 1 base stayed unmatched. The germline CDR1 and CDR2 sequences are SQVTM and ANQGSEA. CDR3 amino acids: CSAGQAKNIQYF. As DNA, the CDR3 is TGCAGCGCGGGACAGGCCAAAAACATTCAGTACTTC.

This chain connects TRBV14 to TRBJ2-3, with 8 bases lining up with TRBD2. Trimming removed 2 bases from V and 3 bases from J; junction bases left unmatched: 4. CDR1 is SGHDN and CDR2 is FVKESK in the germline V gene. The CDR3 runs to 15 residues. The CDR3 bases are TGTGCCAGCAGCCAACAGCGGGGGCTGACAGATACGCAGTATTTT. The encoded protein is CASSQQRGLTDTQYF.

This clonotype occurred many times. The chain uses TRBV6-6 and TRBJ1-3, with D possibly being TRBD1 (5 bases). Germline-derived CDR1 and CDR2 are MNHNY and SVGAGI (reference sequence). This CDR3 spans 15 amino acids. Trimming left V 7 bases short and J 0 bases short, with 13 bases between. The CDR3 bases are TGTGCCAGCACAAAGGACACCAACTCTGGAAACACCATATATTTT. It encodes CASTKDTNSGNTIYF.

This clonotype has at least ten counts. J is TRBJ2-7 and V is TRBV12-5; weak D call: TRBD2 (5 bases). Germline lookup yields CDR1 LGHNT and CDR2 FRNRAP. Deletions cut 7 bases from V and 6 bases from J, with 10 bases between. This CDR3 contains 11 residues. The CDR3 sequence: CASVLEGEQYF. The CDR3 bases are TGTGCTAGTGTCCTAGAGGGCGAGCAGTACTTC.

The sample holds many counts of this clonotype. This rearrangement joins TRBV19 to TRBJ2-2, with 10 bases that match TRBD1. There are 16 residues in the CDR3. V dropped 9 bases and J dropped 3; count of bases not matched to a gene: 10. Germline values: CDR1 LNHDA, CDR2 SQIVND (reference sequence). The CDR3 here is CASLTRDRGDTGELFF. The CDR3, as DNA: TGTGCCAGCCTCACCCGGGACAGGGGAGACACCGGGGAGCTGTTTTTT.

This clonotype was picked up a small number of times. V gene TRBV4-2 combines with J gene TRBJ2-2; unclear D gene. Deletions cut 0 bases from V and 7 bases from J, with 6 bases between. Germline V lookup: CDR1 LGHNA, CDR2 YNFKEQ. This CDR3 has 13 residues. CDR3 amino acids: CASSQDFHGELFF. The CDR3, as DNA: TGTGCCAGCAGCCAAGATTTTCACGGGGAGCTGTTTTTT.

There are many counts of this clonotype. The chain's CDR3 is CASSSSRTGPGNTIYF. CDR3 DNA: TGTGCCAGCAGTTCCTCACGGACAGGTCCTGGAAACACCATATATTTT. This chain uses TRBV6-6 with TRBJ1-3; 7 nucleotides align to TRBD1. This CDR3 has 16 amino acids. Germline V gives CDR1 MNHNY, CDR2 SVGAGI (reference sequence). Trimming cost V 4 bases and J 2 bases; bases outside gene matches: 8.

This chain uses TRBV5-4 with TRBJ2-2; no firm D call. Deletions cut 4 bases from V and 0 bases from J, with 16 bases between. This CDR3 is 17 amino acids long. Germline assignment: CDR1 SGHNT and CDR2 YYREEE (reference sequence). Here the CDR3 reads CASSQNVGQTNTGELFF. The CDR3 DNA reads TGTGCCAGCAGCCAGAACGTTGGCCAGACGAACACCGGGGAGCTGTTTTTT.

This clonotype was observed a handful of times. CDR3 protein: CASSYSNGNQPQHF. DNA for the CDR3: TGTGCCAGCAGTTACTCTAACGGAAATCAGCCCCAGCATTTT. The chain has TRBV6-2 or TRBV6-3 and TRBJ1-5; no clear D. Germline values: CDR1 MNHEY, CDR2 SVGEGT. This CDR3 contains 14 residues. V lost 0 bases and J 4 bases, leaving 7 bases between the germline ends.

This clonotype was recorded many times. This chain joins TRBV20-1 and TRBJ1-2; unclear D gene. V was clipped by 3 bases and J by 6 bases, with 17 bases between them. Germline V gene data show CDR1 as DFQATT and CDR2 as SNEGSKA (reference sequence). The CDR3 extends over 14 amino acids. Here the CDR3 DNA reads TGCAGTGCTAGGGGGATACAGTTCCGCGATGGCTACACCTTC. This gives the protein CSARGIQFRDGYTF.

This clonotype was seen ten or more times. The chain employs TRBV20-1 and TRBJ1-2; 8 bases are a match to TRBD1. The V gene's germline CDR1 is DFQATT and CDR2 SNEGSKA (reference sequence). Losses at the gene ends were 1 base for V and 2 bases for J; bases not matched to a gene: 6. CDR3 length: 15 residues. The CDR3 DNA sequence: TGCAGTGCTAGAGGGGGGGACAGGTCGAACTATGGCTACACCTTC. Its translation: CSARGGDRSNYGYTF.

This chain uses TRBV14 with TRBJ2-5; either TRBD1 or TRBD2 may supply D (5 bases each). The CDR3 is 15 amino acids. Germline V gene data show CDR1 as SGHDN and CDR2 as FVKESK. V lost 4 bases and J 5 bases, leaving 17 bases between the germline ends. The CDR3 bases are TGTGCCAGCAGCCGAGGGGCCGTGGTCGGGGAGACCCAGTACTTC. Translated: CASSRGAVVGETQYF.

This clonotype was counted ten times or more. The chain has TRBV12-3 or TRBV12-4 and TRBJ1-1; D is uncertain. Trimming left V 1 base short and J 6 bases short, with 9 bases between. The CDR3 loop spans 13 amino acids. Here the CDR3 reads CASSLGEGSEAFF. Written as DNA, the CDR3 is TGTGCCAGCAGTTTAGGAGAGGGTTCTGAAGCTTTCTTT.

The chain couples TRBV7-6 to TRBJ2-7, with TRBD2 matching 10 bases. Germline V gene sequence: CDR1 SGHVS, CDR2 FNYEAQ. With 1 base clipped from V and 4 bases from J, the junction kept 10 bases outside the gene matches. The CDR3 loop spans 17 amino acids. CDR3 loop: CASSLVAGGPTSYEQYF. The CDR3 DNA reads TGTGCCAGCAGCTTAGTAGCGGGAGGCCCGACATCATACGAGCAGTACTTC.

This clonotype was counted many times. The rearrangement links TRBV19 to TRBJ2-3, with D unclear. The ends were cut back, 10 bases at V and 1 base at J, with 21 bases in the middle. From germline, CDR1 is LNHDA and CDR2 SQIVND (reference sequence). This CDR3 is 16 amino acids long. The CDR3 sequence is CATSHPGSSRTDTQYF. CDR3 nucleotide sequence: TGTGCCACTTCTCATCCCGGGTCCTCCCGCACAGATACGCAGTATTTT.

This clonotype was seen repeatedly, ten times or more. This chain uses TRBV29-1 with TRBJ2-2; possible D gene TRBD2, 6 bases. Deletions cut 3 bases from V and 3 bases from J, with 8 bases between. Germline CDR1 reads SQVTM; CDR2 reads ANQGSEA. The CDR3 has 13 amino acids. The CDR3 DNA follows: TGCAGCGTTGAGGGAGGTTACACCGGGGAGCTGTTTTTT. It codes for CSVEGGYTGELFF.